The clone carrying this T cell receptor (beta chain) was observed a few times. The data are from a study of blood T cell repertoires in COVID-19. Study details: Specimens from acute and convalescent COVID-19 originated in the United States, Italy and Spain.

Germline V CDR1 and CDR2: LGHNA, YSLEER. This CDR3 is built from 18 residues. V was pared by 1 base and J by 0 bases, with 6 bases of the junction left unmatched. The study recruited exposed participants who had met a COVID-19 case within 2 weeks before entry. As handled by the study authors: Counts of nucleated cells, estimated from reference gene primer amplification, were obtained. Measured with immunoSEQ multiplex PCR; TCRdb has only the in-frame clones, and not every one. Clone size and V and J calls were adopted from that table, with D and trimming inferred from the DNA. The table has about 180,000 clones, about 80% seen once.

This receptor was obtained from a man aged 55 to 70 who had been exposed to COVID-19. The sequenced sample was PBMCs or T cells enriched from blood (not recorded which). This chain links TRBV4-3 with TRBJ2-2; 9 bases agree with TRBD2. This CDR3 is CASSQVHASGANTGELFF. The CDR3 DNA is TGCGCCAGCAGCCAAGTGCACGCTAGCGGGGCGAACACCGGGGAGCTGTTTTTT.